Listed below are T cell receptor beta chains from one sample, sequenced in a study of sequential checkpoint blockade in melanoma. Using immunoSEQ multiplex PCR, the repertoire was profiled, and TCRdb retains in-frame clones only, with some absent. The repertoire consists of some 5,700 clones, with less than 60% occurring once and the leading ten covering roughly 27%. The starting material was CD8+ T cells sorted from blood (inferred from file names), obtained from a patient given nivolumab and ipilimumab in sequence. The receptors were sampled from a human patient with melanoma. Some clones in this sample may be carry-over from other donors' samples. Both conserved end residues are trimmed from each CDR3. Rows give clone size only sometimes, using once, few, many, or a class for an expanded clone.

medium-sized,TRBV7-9,ASSFRDRVLSGANVLT
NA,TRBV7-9,ASSRGTYEQY
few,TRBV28,ASSPPGRGVNSPLH
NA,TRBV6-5,ASRGTAYSNQPQH
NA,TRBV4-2,ASSQLAGAPNEQF
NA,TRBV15,ATSREYRSSTDTQY
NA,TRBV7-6,ASTQTTGSSYEQY
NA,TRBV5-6,ASRATGGNTEAF
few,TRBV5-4,ASSFNNSPLH
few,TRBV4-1,ASSQNQGVGYEQY
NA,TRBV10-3,AISESKGGGLATNEKLF
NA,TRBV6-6,AGGTSLEQF
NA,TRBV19,ASSPLDRGLYEQY
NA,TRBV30,AWSVSANEKLF
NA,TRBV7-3,ASSLNGNTEAF
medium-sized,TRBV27,ASAPGQNSPLH
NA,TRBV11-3,ASSSPEVWEQY
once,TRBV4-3,ASSQDPGPRGSEKLF
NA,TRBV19,ASGQGYEQY
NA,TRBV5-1,ASSFRAQGKNTEAF
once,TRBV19,ASSPPLDRGREQY
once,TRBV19,ASSNFNPNYGYT
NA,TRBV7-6,ASSLAEDEQY
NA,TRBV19,ASSSGYYGYT
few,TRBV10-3,AISERGDRGYNEQF
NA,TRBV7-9,ASWVGQRDGYT
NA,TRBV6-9,ASSYFSTSGGYEQY